Below are 26 T cell receptor beta chains sequenced from a single sample in a study of glioma-infiltrating T cells after dendritic cell vaccination. Method: immunoSEQ multiplex PCR; TCRdb's copy keeps in-frame clones and lacks some. The repertoire includes some 73,000 clones, roughly 80% of them detected once, and roughly 2.2% sits in the top ten. The material sequenced was blood, taken before dendritic cell vaccination. The receptors shown here come from a human donor with glioblastoma.

This clone was seen a single time. The rearrangement uses TRBV19 and TRBJ1-1, with 8 positions matching TRBD1. CDR1 is LNHDA and CDR2 is SQIVND in the germline V gene (reference sequence). With 6 bases clipped from V and 6 bases from J, the junction kept 6 bases outside the gene matches. The CDR3 is 13 amino acids. The CDR3 DNA is TGTGCCAGTAGGCACAGGGGGATACCTGAAGCTTTCTTT. The encoded protein is CASRHRGIPEAFF.

This clone showed up just once. This rearrangement joins TRBV28 to TRBJ2-1; tentatively, D is TRBD2 (6 bases). CDR1 and CDR2 (germline): MDHEN, SYDVKM. The CDR3 is made up of 16 amino acids. V shed 6 bases and J shed 1 base, with 16 bases lying between them. This chain's CDR3 is CASSVRRAGSYNEQFF. The CDR3 DNA is TGTGCCAGCAGCGTTCGGAGGGCGGGGTCCTACAATGAGCAGTTCTTC.

This clone occurred a few times. The V gene is TRBV30, the J gene TRBJ1-1; no clear D gene. There are 14 residues in the CDR3. Between the trimmed V and J ends, which lost 2 bases and 0 bases, there was a span of 10 bases. Germline lookup yields CDR1 GTSNPN and CDR2 SVGIG (reference sequence). CDR3 in DNA: TGTGCCTGGAGTTTGAACAGCCTGAACACTGAAGCTTTCTTT. Residues: CAWSLNSLNTEAFF.

CDR3: CASSALAGSSYEQYF. The CDR3 bases are TGCGCCAGCAGCGCCCTAGCGGGTAGCTCCTACGAGCAGTACTTC. This chain links TRBV5-1 with TRBJ2-7; 8 bases map to TRBD2. The V and J ends lost 4 bases and 0 bases, in that order; junction bases with no gene match: 6. In germline, CDR1 is SGHRS, CDR2 YFSETQ. This CDR3 region has 15 residues.

The chain has TRBV5-1 and TRBJ2-3, with TRBD2 matching 10 bases. This CDR3 has 15 amino acids. With V trimmed by 4 bases and J by 2 bases, 4 bases remained unmatched. The germline gives CDR1 SGHRS, CDR2 YFSETQ. This chain's CDR3 is CASSPGLAATDTQYF. Written as DNA, the CDR3 is TGCGCCAGCAGCCCCGGACTAGCGGCCACAGATACGCAGTATTTT.

The rearrangement joins TRBV25-1 to TRBJ1-1, with D possibly TRBD1 on 5 matching bases. Germline V gives CDR1 MGHDK, CDR2 SYGVNS. The CDR3 totals 14 residues. Trimming removed 5 bases from V and 4 bases from J, with 14 bases in between. The DNA for the CDR3 is TGTGCCAGCAGTCGAGGAGGGGACGGCACTGAAGCTTTCTTT. Protein: CASSRGGDGTEAFF.

This clone was detected only once. The chain recombines TRBV9 with TRBJ1-1, with D hard to call. V was shortened by 4 bases and J by 4 bases, with 8 bases between the two germline ends. Germline loops: CDR1 SGDLS, CDR2 YYNGEE. The CDR3 extends over 12 amino acids. The CDR3 region is CASSLRGTEAFF. CDR3 nucleotide sequence: TGTGCCAGCAGCCTCCGGGGCACTGAAGCTTTCTTT.

This clone was counted once. The V call is TRBV5-1, the J call TRBJ2-1; TRBD2 is a possible D gene (5 bases). This CDR3 is built from 13 residues. Germline V CDR1 and CDR2: SGHRS, YFSETQ. Trimming pared 3 bases from V and 8 bases from J, leaving 12 bases between. In nucleotides, the CDR3 is TGCGCCAGCAGCTATAGAGGGCCCGATGAGCAGTTCTTC. This translates into CASSYRGPDEQFF.

This chain joins TRBV6-6 and TRBJ1-1; D is possibly TRBD1 (6 bases). The germline V gene encodes CDR1 MNHNY and CDR2 SVGAGI (reference sequence). Trimming removed 5 bases from V and 1 base from J, with 11 bases in between. This CDR3 is built from 14 residues. The CDR3 loop is CASSNKGQNTEAFF. The DNA for the CDR3 is TGTGCCAGCAGTAACAAGGGACAGAACACTGAAGCTTTCTTT.

This clone was observed once. The chain employs TRBV5-1 and TRBJ2-3; 12 bases are shared with TRBD1. The V segment lost 2 bases and the J segment 4 bases; nucleotides outside the gene matches: 14. This CDR3 is built from 19 residues. Germline loops: CDR1 SGHRS, CDR2 YFSETQ. The CDR3 DNA is TGCGCCAGCAGCTTTTCCCCGGGACAGGGGGCTAGGCGCCCAGATACGCAGTATTTT. It translates to CASSFSPGQGARRPDTQYF.

The chain is built from TRBV6-5 and TRBJ2-1; 15 positions agree with TRBD2. The germline gives CDR1 MNHEY, CDR2 SVGAGI. The CDR3 is 15 amino acids. V lost 6 bases to trimming and J lost 6 bases; unmatched junction nucleotides: 3. CDR3 DNA: TGTGCCAGCAGCCGGACTAGCGGGAGGGGCAATGAGCAGTTCTTC. Its protein is CASSRTSGRGNEQFF.

The chain carries TRBV18 and TRBJ2-5, with a tentative D call TRBD1 (5 bases). V lost 4 bases and J lost 0, with 6 bases in between. Germline V lookup: CDR1 KGHSH, CDR2 LQKENI. The CDR3 consists of 13 residues. The CDR3 DNA sequence: TGTGCCAGCTCACTGGACAACCAAGAGACCCAGTACTTC. Its translation: CASSLDNQETQYF.

In DNA form, the CDR3 reads TGTGCCAGTAGTACCGGGACAGGGAGGAACAATCAGCCCCAGCATTTT. As protein: CASSTGTGRNNQPQHF. The chain is built from TRBV19 and TRBJ1-5, with TRBD1 matching 9 bases. Trimming removed 4 bases from V and 3 bases from J; junction bases left unmatched: 7. CDR1 and CDR2 from the germline V gene are LNHDA and SQIVND (reference sequence). The CDR3 runs 16 residues.

The V gene is TRBV6-5, the J gene TRBJ2-6; D remains ambiguous. The ends were cut back, 10 bases at V and 4 bases at J, with 8 bases in the middle. The CDR3 spans 12 residues. Germline CDR1 is MNHEY and CDR2 is SVGAGI. CDR3 bases: TGTGCCACAGTCTCCGGGGCCAACGTCCTGACTTTC. Translated, it gives CATVSGANVLTF.

The CDR3 DNA reads as TGTGCCAGCAGCTTAGATCTCCGCCTAGCGGTATTATACAATGAGCAGTTCTTC. Translating it yields CASSLDLRLAVLYNEQFF. The chain has TRBV7-9 and TRBJ2-1; 7 bases are shared with TRBD2. The CDR3 consists of 18 residues. Trimming at V came to 1 base and at J to 4 bases, leaving 13 bases not matched to a gene. Germline loops: CDR1 SEHNR, CDR2 FQNEAQ (reference sequence).

The chain uses TRBV5-1 and TRBJ2-1; 9 bases line up with TRBD1. Trimming removed 0 bases from V and 4 bases from J; junction bases left unmatched: 2. Germline CDR1 reads SGHRS; CDR2 reads YFSETQ. The CDR3 extends over 15 amino acids. As DNA, the CDR3 is TGCGCCAGCAGCTTGGACGGGACAGGGTACAATGAGCAGTTCTTC. It specifies CASSLDGTGYNEQFF.

This clone has only one observation. The chain combines TRBV7-6 with TRBJ2-7, with 9 bases fitting TRBD1. Germline V gene lookup returns CDR1 SGHVS and CDR2 FNYEAQ. Trimming took 1 base from V and 3 from J; bases not matched to a gene: 4. The CDR3 is made up of 15 amino acids. The CDR3: CASSLVDRGDYEQYF. The CDR3 DNA sequence: TGTGCCAGCAGCTTAGTTGACAGGGGGGACTACGAGCAGTACTTC.

The chain employs TRBV13 and TRBJ1-2, with D unclear. Germline V lookup: CDR1 PRHDT, CDR2 FYEKMQ (reference sequence). V was shortened by 2 bases and J by 3 bases, with 19 bases between the two germline ends. The CDR3 length is 17 residues. CDR3 nucleotide sequence: TGTGCCAGCAGCTTAAAAGGGATCGGGGAAAAATACTATGGCTACACCTTC. It codes for CASSLKGIGEKYYGYTF.

In nucleotides, the CDR3 is TGTGCCAGCAGCTTAGGCTACGGGGGTAACTATGGCTACACCTTC. The encoded protein is CASSLGYGGNYGYTF. J is TRBJ1-2 and V is TRBV11-2, with a possible D match to TRBD1 (5 bases). Germline V CDR1 and CDR2: SGHAT, FQNNGV. The CDR3 has 15 residues. The V end was cut by 1 base, the J end by 1 base, with 10 bases between.

The chain recombines TRBV7-7 with TRBJ1-1; 7 nucleotides agree with TRBD1. V lost 1 base, J lost 7 bases, and 12 bases stayed unmatched. Looked up from germline, CDR1 is SSHAT and CDR2 is FNYEAQ (reference sequence). The CDR3 length is 16 residues. CDR3 region: CASSLETGPILFEAFF. CDR3 sequence (DNA): TGTGCCAGCAGCTTAGAGACAGGGCCAATCCTCTTTGAAGCTTTCTTT.

The chain employs TRBV5-1 and TRBJ1-2, with TRBD1 as a possible D gene (5 bases). CDR1 and CDR2 (germline): SGHRS, YFSETQ. This CDR3 has 16 amino acids. V lost 0 bases and J lost 6, with 18 bases in between. CDR3 sequence: CASSLVATAIGDGYTF. DNA of the CDR3: TGCGCCAGCAGCTTGGTCGCGACAGCGATAGGCGATGGCTACACCTTC.

This sequence joins TRBV7-9 and TRBJ1-1; the D gene is possibly TRBD1 (6 bases). Germline values: CDR1 SEHNR, CDR2 FQNEAQ (reference sequence). The V and J ends lost 0 bases and 0 bases respectively, with 20 bases between them. CDR3 length: 19 residues. The CDR3 DNA reads as TGTGCCAGCAGCTTAGCGCGGGGGGGGGCCGTTCGCATGAACACTGAAGCTTTCTTT. The encoded protein is CASSLARGGAVRMNTEAFF.

Only one count was recorded for this clone. The chain recombines TRBV23-1 with TRBJ2-7; D possibly corresponds to TRBD1 (6 bases). TRBV23-1 is placed among ORFs of uncertain function. V lost 4 bases, J lost 0 bases, and 19 bases lay in between. This CDR3 has 17 residues. The CDR3 region has the DNA TGCGCCAGCAGTCGCCGAACCGGGACAAATAGCTCCTACGAGCAGTACGTC. Amino acid sequence: CASSRRTGTNSSYEQYV.

The rearrangement joins TRBV6-6 to TRBJ2-7; D ambiguous. The CDR3 is 15 amino acids. The germline V gene has CDR1 MNHNY and CDR2 SVGAGI (reference sequence). V lost 0 bases to trimming and J lost 2 bases, with 11 bases between them. CDR3 residues: CASSYSTGSTYEQYF. In DNA form, the CDR3 reads TGTGCCAGCAGTTACTCGACCGGTAGCACCTACGAGCAGTACTTC.

CDR3 nucleotide sequence: TGTGCCAGCAGTGGGGAGGGTTTGGGACAGCCCCAGCATTTT. Amino acids: CASSGEGLGQPQHF. The rearrangement uses TRBV6-5 and TRBJ1-5; D remains ambiguous. Germline V gene data show CDR1 as MNHEY and CDR2 as SVGAGI. CDR3 length equals 14 residues. Trimming cost V 5 bases and J 7 bases, with 15 bases left between them.

This chain's CDR3 is CASQPGGTSGNEQFF. CDR3 in DNA: TGTGCCAGCCAACCGGGGGGGACTAGCGGAAATGAGCAGTTCTTC. The genes are TRBV6-5 and TRBJ2-1, with TRBD2 matching 11 bases. CDR1 is MNHEY and CDR2 is SVGAGI in the germline V gene. J lost 7 bases, V lost 8 bases, and 10 bases had no gene match. This CDR3 is built from 15 residues.